This record looks at one T cell receptor beta chain sequence and its context. The target antigen is unknown. The TCR beta cDNA came from 5'RACE template switching with UMIs. From the 5' RACE reads, TCRdb lists one entry per CDR3 protein and no DNA. The repertoire table contains almost 450,000 distinct CDR3 sequences. This CDR3 spans 14 amino acids. This sample was taken from a study of T cells expressing NK-cell markers. Study context: The study drew TCR beta repertoires from sorted CD3+CD56+NKG2C+, CD3+CD56+NKG2C- and CD3+CD56-NKG2C+ T cells. Seven of the eight sequenced donors were HCMV-seropositive; one was seronegative.

Study-wide results and caveats: Of CD8+ T cells, 1.0-7.0% belonged to dominant NKG2C+ clonotypes in several donors.

The source of this sequence is a woman aged 18 to 75 in good health. The sequencing sample was made of blood T cells: a sorted CD56 or NKG2C T cell subset, CD4+ or CD8+ T cells, or bulk PBMC T cells (not recorded which). The chain joins TRBV12-3 or TRBV12-4 to TRBJ1-4; no DNA is available, so the TRBD1 call from TCRdb remains unchecked. The CDR3 region is CASSPAGSNEKLFF.